This TCR beta chain was identified during a study of technical replicates of blood from several donors. The repertoire was sequenced with immunoSEQ multiplex PCR; TCRdb's copy has only in-frame clones and lacks some. The profile shows about 97,000 clones, under 96% of them singletons. The count of this clone is one. Per germline, CDR1 SGHVS and CDR2 FNYEAQ. The CDR3 covers 14 residues. V shed 0 bases and J shed 4 bases, with 7 bases lying between them. This chain links TRBV7-6 with TRBJ2-1, with D unresolved. The sequencing sample was made of T cells isolated from PBMCs. This TCR was recovered from a human donor in good health. Written as DNA, the CDR3 is TGTGCCAGCAGCTTAGCCCCCAGATACAATGAGCAGTTCTTC. As protein: CASSLAPRYNEQFF.